The 8 T cell receptor beta chains below were found in one sample sequenced in a study of T-cell reconstitution after alpha-beta-depleted transplantation in children. Unique molecular identifiers were used in preparing the TCRbeta library. TCRdb independently ran MiXCR on the PCR reads; one entry per CDR3 protein. The sample records about 160,000 distinct CDR3 sequences, 11% being singletons. The material sequenced was PBMCs, taken before TCRalphabeta/CD19-depleted stem cell transplant. Receptors originate from a boy aged 2 to 9 with acute myeloid leukemia, due to receive a stem cell transplant.

The sample holds a few counts of this clonotype. The chain links TRBV4-1 to TRBJ2-7, with 12 bases fitting TRBD2. V was clipped by 2 bases and J by 6 bases; unmatched bases: 5. The germline V gene encodes CDR1 MGHRA and CDR2 YSYEKL. This CDR3 region has 15 residues. CDR3 DNA sequence: TGCGCCAGCAGCCAACTAGCGGGAGGGCCCTTCGAGCAGTACTTC. This codes for CASSQLAGGPFEQYF.

The chain is built from TRBV7-6 and TRBJ2-3; possibly TRBD1 for D (5 bases). This CDR3 has 16 residues. Germline lookup yields CDR1 SGHVS and CDR2 FNYEAQ. V gave up 1 base and J gave up 2 bases, with 13 bases separating them. The CDR3 coding sequence is TGTGCCAGCAGCTTAGGTCCTCACAGGTCCACAGATACGCAGTATTTT. Amino acids: CASSLGPHRSTDTQYF.

This clonotype was picked up many times. The chain couples TRBV5-6 to TRBJ2-5, with 7 nucleotides matching TRBD1. The germline CDR1 and CDR2 sequences are SGHDT and YYEEEE. This CDR3 is built from 13 residues. V shed 5 bases, J shed 5 bases, and the junction held 6 bases outside the gene matches. CDR3 coding DNA: TGTGCCAGCAGAAAAACAGGGGCGGAGACCCAGTACTTC. This encodes CASRKTGAETQYF.

This clonotype was detected many times. V gene TRBV20-1 combines with J gene TRBJ2-5, with D maybe TRBD1 (6 bases). The length of the CDR3 is 14 residues. The germline V and J ends were trimmed by 2 bases and 10 bases, with 20 bases remaining between them. Germline V gene sequence: CDR1 DFQATT, CDR2 SNEGSKA (reference sequence). Here the CDR3 DNA reads TGCAGTGCTAGACCATTCTTGCCACCAGGGGACCAGTACTTC. This codes for CSARPFLPPGDQYF.

This clonotype was found many times. The chain is built from TRBV5-5 and TRBJ2-2; tentatively, D is TRBD2 (6 bases). The CDR3 consists of 16 residues. Trimming removed 1 base at V and 3 bases at J, with 13 bases between. CDR1 and CDR2 from the germline V gene are SGHKS and YYEKEE (reference sequence). CDR3: CASSLLVAADTGELFF. The CDR3, as DNA: TGTGCCAGCAGCTTGTTGGTAGCGGCGGACACCGGGGAGCTGTTTTTT. Using reference TRBV5-5 and TRBJ2-2 for the parts outside the CDR3, the full variable domain is DAGVTQSPTHLIKTRGQQVTLRCSPISGHKSVSWYQQVLGQGPQFIFQYYEKEERGRGNFPDRFSARQFPNYSSELNVNALLLGDSALYLCASSLLVAADTGELFFGEGSRLTVL.

The rearrangement uses TRBV30 and TRBJ1-1; D might be TRBD1 (5 bases). The CDR3 runs 14 residues. V lost 4 bases and J lost 5, with 17 bases in between. Germline-derived CDR1 and CDR2 are GTSNPN and SVGIG (reference sequence). Here the CDR3 reads CAWTIGPGGTEAFF. CDR3 nucleotides: TGTGCCTGGACCATCGGACCGGGGGGTACTGAAGCTTTCTTT. Full variable domain (outside the CDR3, taken from reference TRBV30 and TRBJ1-1): SQTIHQWPATLVQPVGSPLSLECTVEGTSNPNLYWYRQAAGRGLQLLFYSVGIGQISSEVPQNLSASRPQDRQFILSSKKLLLSDSGFYLCAWTIGPGGTEAFFGQGTRLTVV.

This clonotype was counted ten times or more. V usage is TRBV7-2 and J usage is TRBJ1-2, with D unresolved. Germline lookup yields CDR1 SGHTA and CDR2 FQGNSA. Trimming pared 5 bases from V and 6 bases from J, leaving 10 bases between. This CDR3 is 12 amino acids long. The CDR3 reads CASSPYGDGYTF. Here the CDR3 DNA reads TGTGCCAGCAGCCCATACGGTGATGGCTACACCTTC.

This clonotype was detected ten times or more. The rearrangement uses TRBV5-1 and TRBJ2-2; D is uncertain. V shed 0 bases and J shed 1 base, with 10 bases lying between them. In germline, CDR1 is SGHRS, CDR2 YFSETQ. CDR3 size: 16 residues. The DNA for the CDR3 is TGCGCCAGCAGCTTGGCTATGGCGTTGAACACCGGGGAGCTGTTTTTT. As protein: CASSLAMALNTGELFF.